Each of the 29 T cell receptor beta chains below was sequenced from the same sample in a study of blood T cell repertoires in COVID-19. Clones were sequenced by immunoSEQ multiplex PCR, and TCRdb holds only the in-frame ones, with some missing. This sample has fewer than 250,000 clones, with about 83% found just once. The source material was peripheral blood. These receptors all come from a man aged 50-60 years with active or convalescent COVID-19.

The chain is built from TRBV10-3 and TRBJ2-7, with TRBD1 matching over 7 bases. The CDR3 runs 15 residues. CDR1 ENHRY and CDR2 SYGVKD come from the germline V gene. The CDR3 DNA reads as TGTGCTTACCCCTGGAAGGGACAGAGTTCCTACGAGCAGTACTTC. Protein product: CAYPWKGQSSYEQYF.

The chain links TRBV27 to TRBJ2-2; 13 bases map to TRBD2. J lost 5 bases, V lost 7 bases, and 10 bases had no gene match. Germline V CDR1 and CDR2: MNHEY, SMNVEV (reference sequence). The CDR3 spans 17 residues. CDR3 region: CASTDRLAGGGTGELFF. In DNA, the CDR3 is TGTGCCAGCACTGATCGACTAGCGGGAGGAGGGACCGGGGAGCTGTTTTTT.

The V and J genes are TRBV5-1 and TRBJ2-3, with D tentatively TRBD1 (7 bases). Trimming shortened V by 4 bases and J by 1 base, and 16 bases separated the two germline ends. Germline V gene sequence: CDR1 SGHRS, CDR2 YFSETQ. This CDR3 is 16 amino acids long. This CDR3 reads CASSAQQGGRTDTQYF. CDR3 in DNA: TGCGCCAGCAGCGCCCAGCAGGGGGGCCGCACAGATACGCAGTATTTT.

The count of this clone is one. CDR3 in DNA: TGTGCCAGCAGCTTGGGGCTCGACAGGGTTTCATTTCAGCCCCAGCATTTT. Translation: CASSLGLDRVSFQPQHF. V and J are TRBV5-4 and TRBJ1-5; TRBD1 matches 7 bases. Unmatched junction bases numbered 12, after V lost 0 bases and J lost 6 bases. This CDR3 region has 17 residues. The germline V gene encodes CDR1 SGHNT and CDR2 YYREEE (reference sequence).

The chain recombines TRBV3-1 (or the pseudogene TRBV3-2) with TRBJ2-7, with 9 bases matching TRBD2. This CDR3 region has 14 residues. The trim removed 4 bases at V and 2 bases at J, leaving 3 bases unmatched. Germline lookup yields CDR1 LGHDT and CDR2 YNNKEL (reference sequence). The CDR3 loop reads CASSLTSGAYEQYF. DNA of the CDR3: TGTGCCAGCAGCCTGACTAGCGGAGCCTACGAGCAGTACTTC.

The chain joins TRBV7-2 to TRBJ2-2; 7 bases match TRBD1. V lost 3 bases, J lost 5 bases, and 6 bases stayed unmatched. Germline V gives CDR1 SGHTA, CDR2 FQGNSA. CDR3 length: 15 amino acids. CDR3 sequence reads: CASSFAGTETGELFF. The CDR3 DNA reads as TGTGCCAGCAGCTTTGCCGGGACAGAAACCGGGGAGCTGTTTTTT.

V and J are TRBV28 and TRBJ2-7, with TRBD2 identical over 13 bases. The ends lost 6 bases at V and 0 bases at J; junction bases unmatched: 11. Germline-derived CDR1 and CDR2 are MDHEN and SYDVKM. The CDR3 totals 18 residues. This CDR3 is CASSVMGLAGTSSYEQYF. In nucleotides, the CDR3 is TGTGCCAGCAGCGTAATGGGACTAGCGGGGACCTCCTCCTACGAGCAGTACTTC. The whole variable domain, filled in from reference TRBV28 and TRBJ2-7, reads DVKVTQSSRYLVKRTGEKVFLECVQDMDHENMFWYRQDPGLGLRLIYFSYDVKMKEKGDIPEGYSVSREKKERFSLILESASTNQTSMYLCASSVMGLAGTSSYEQYFGPGTRLTVT.

The chain employs TRBV7-8 and TRBJ1-2; D is uncertain. The ends were cut back, 5 bases at V and 2 bases at J, with 12 bases in the middle. Looked up from germline, CDR1 is SGHVS and CDR2 is FQNEAQ. The CDR3 contains 14 residues. The DNA for the CDR3 is TGTGCCAGCAGCCATTCCTCCGGGAACTATGGCTACACCTTC. This codes for CASSHSSGNYGYTF.

V and J are TRBV11-2 and TRBJ1-1; 7 bases fit TRBD1. V shed 1 base and J 6 bases; nucleotides not matched to a gene: 5. Germline lookup yields CDR1 SGHAT and CDR2 FQNNGV. The CDR3 is made up of 14 amino acids. The CDR3 bases are TGTGCCAGCAGCTTAGGCCGGACAGGTGCTGAAGCTTTCTTT. Translation: CASSLGRTGAEAFF.

The V and J genes are TRBV5-1 and TRBJ2-3; perhaps TRBD2 as D (5 bases). The CDR3 runs to 17 residues. Per germline, CDR1 SGHRS and CDR2 YFSETQ. With 4 bases removed from V and 6 bases from J, the gap between germline ends came to 24 bases. This CDR3 is CASSPPLGSDGVDTQYF. CDR3 sequence (DNA): TGCGCCAGCAGCCCTCCTCTTGGGAGTGATGGCGTGGATACGCAGTATTTT.

This sequence joins TRBV6-5 and TRBJ1-3; 9 positions agree with TRBD1. The CDR3 sequence is 14 residues long. V gave up 5 bases and J gave up 3 bases; unmatched junction bases: 2. Germline V gene lookup returns CDR1 MNHEY and CDR2 SVGAGI. CDR3 region: CASSRQGVGNTIYF. The CDR3 DNA reads TGTGCCAGCAGTCGACAGGGGGTTGGAAACACCATATATTTT.

This chain uses TRBV5-1 with TRBJ2-5; TRBD1 matches at 7 bases. CDR3 length equals 15 residues. The germline gives CDR1 SGHRS, CDR2 YFSETQ. J was trimmed by 2 bases and V by 0 bases; bases with no gene match: 4. DNA for the CDR3: TGCGCCAGCAGCTTGGCCGTGGGACAGCAAGAGACCCAGTACTTC. This sequence encodes CASSLAVGQQETQYF.

This clone has more than one count but fewer than ten. This chain links TRBV3-1 (or the pseudogene TRBV3-2) with TRBJ2-1; 10 bases agree with TRBD2. Trimming removed 4 bases from V and 10 bases from J; junction bases left unmatched: 13. Per the germline V gene, CDR1 is LGHDT and CDR2 is YNNKEL (reference sequence). This CDR3 contains 16 residues. CDR3 coding DNA: TGTGCCAGCAGCCCTCGAGCCCTAGCGGGAGTTACCGAGCAGTTCTTC. Its protein is CASSPRALAGVTEQFF.

The chain has TRBV5-1 and TRBJ2-1, with TRBD2 matching 12 bases. Germline lookup yields CDR1 SGHRS and CDR2 YFSETQ. This CDR3 contains 16 residues. Trimming at V came to 4 bases and at J to 10 bases, leaving 12 bases not matched to a gene. The CDR3 sequence: CASSLRLTSGGGEQFF. Written as DNA, the CDR3 is TGCGCCAGCAGCCTTCGGCTGACTAGCGGGGGCGGGGAGCAGTTCTTC. The variable domain in full, completed from reference TRBV5-1 and TRBJ2-1, reads KAGVTQTPRYLIKTRGQQVTLSCSPISGHRSVSWYQQTPGQGLQFLFEYFSETQRNKGNFPGRFSGRQFSNSRSEMNVSTLELGDSALYLCASSLRLTSGGGEQFFGPGTRLTVL.

Note on this clone: One junction end disagrees with the germline gene, perhaps due to a read error. The chain has TRBV28 and TRBJ2-7; 11 nucleotides agree with TRBD2. This CDR3 has 16 residues. Germline V CDR1 and CDR2: MDHEN, SYDVKM. CDR3 residues: CASSFFLSGRAFKTDF. In nucleotides, the CDR3 is TGTGCCAGCAGCTTTTTCCTTAGCGGGAGGGCCTTCAAAACAGACTTC.

The chain uses TRBV6-5 and TRBJ1-3; 8 bases agree with TRBD1. V was pared by 6 bases and J by 10 bases, with 11 bases of the junction left unmatched. CDR3 size: 14 residues. From germline, CDR1 is MNHEY and CDR2 SVGAGI. The CDR3 region has the DNA TGTGCCAGCAGATTAGGACAGGGAAGAGGAACCATATATTTT. This translates into CASRLGQGRGTIYF.

The V call is TRBV4-3, the J call TRBJ1-2; 7 bases agree with TRBD1. The CDR3 consists of 17 residues. Per the germline V gene, CDR1 is LGHNA and CDR2 is YSLEER. Trimming removed 1 base from V and 3 bases from J; junction bases left unmatched: 11. CDR3 sequence (DNA): TGCGCCAGCAGCCAAGGAGTCGACAGGGCACTCGACTATGGCTACACCTTC. Translating it yields CASSQGVDRALDYGYTF.

The chain has TRBV25-1 and TRBJ1-1; D not certain. Per germline, CDR1 MGHDK and CDR2 SYGVNS. This CDR3 spans 14 amino acids. The germline V and J ends were trimmed by 3 bases and 3 bases, with 11 bases remaining between them. CDR3 protein: CASSDPRGHTEAFF. CDR3 sequence (DNA): TGTGCCAGCAGTGACCCACGAGGGCACACTGAAGCTTTCTTT.

This chain connects TRBV9 to TRBJ2-1; no clear D gene. Germline values: CDR1 SGDLS, CDR2 YYNGEE. The CDR3 is 14 residues long. Trimming stripped 2 bases from V and 3 bases from J, with 9 bases between. The CDR3 coding sequence is TGTGCCAGCAGCGTGAACTCGATCTACAATGAGCAGTTCTTC. Its protein product is CASSVNSIYNEQFF.

J is TRBJ1-1 and V is TRBV27, with D uncertain. Germline CDR1 MNHEY, CDR2 SMNVEV (reference sequence). V was shortened by 3 bases and J by 4 bases, with 12 bases between the two germline ends. This CDR3 region has 14 residues. The DNA for the CDR3 is TGTGCCAGCAGTTTCTCAGCGCCGAGCACTGAAGCTTTCTTT. Amino acids: CASSFSAPSTEAFF.

The chain uses TRBV5-1 and TRBJ2-3; tentative D call: TRBD2 (6 bases). Germline CDR1 is SGHRS and CDR2 is YFSETQ. CDR3 length equals 15 residues. Deletions cut 6 bases from V and 2 bases from J, with 16 bases between. CDR3 region: CASKDSGAYTDTQYF. CDR3 DNA: TGCGCCAGCAAGGATAGCGGAGCATACACAGATACGCAGTATTTT.

The chain is built from TRBV14 and TRBJ1-1, with D possibly being TRBD1 (6 bases). Germline V lookup: CDR1 SGHDN, CDR2 FVKESK. Trimming removed 5 bases at V and 5 bases at J, with 18 bases between. The CDR3 sequence is 15 residues long. CDR3 nucleotides: TGTGCCAGCAGCTTTGCAGGGGTCTTTTATACTGAAGCTTTCTTT. It is translated as CASSFAGVFYTEAFF. Filled out from reference TRBV14 and TRBJ1-1, the complete variable domain reads EAGVTQFPSHSVIEKGQTVTLRCDPISGHDNLYWYRRVMGKEIKFLLHFVKESKQDESGMPNNRFLAERTGGTYSTLKVQPAELEDSGVYFCASSFAGVFYTEAFFGQGTRLTVV.

The chain links TRBV9 to TRBJ2-1, with TRBD2 matching 10 bases. The germline gives CDR1 SGDLS, CDR2 YYNGEE. The CDR3 contains 16 residues. J was trimmed by 9 bases and V by 4 bases; bases with no gene match: 13. The CDR3 loop is CASSLAPGLALGEQFF. DNA for the CDR3: TGTGCCAGCAGCCTGGCCCCGGGACTAGCGTTGGGTGAGCAGTTCTTC.

The V gene is TRBV6-5, the J gene TRBJ2-7; D ambiguous. The V end lost 7 bases, the J end lost 5 bases, and 18 bases lay between the germline ends. CDR3 length: 14 amino acids. Germline CDR1 MNHEY, CDR2 SVGAGI. CDR3 sequence reads: CASIRPGPPHEQYF. DNA of the CDR3: TGTGCCAGCATTCGGCCAGGCCCCCCACACGAGCAGTACTTC.

The chain is built from TRBV2 and TRBJ1-1, with D possibly being TRBD1 (5 bases). Germline loops: CDR1 SNHLY, CDR2 FYNNEI. The CDR3 spans 13 residues. Trimming removed 3 bases from V and 5 bases from J, with 10 bases in between. The CDR3 loop reads CASSDGGVTEAFF. The CDR3 coding sequence is TGTGCCAGCAGTGATGGGGGGGTTACTGAAGCTTTCTTT.

The gene calls are TRBV29-1 and TRBJ2-2; 10 bases map to TRBD1. Germline values: CDR1 SQVTM, CDR2 ANQGSEA. J lost 4 bases, V lost 7 bases, and 6 bases had no gene match. CDR3 length equals 14 residues. The CDR3 region is CSASGTGATGELFF. CDR3 DNA: TGCAGCGCTTCCGGGACAGGGGCCACCGGGGAGCTGTTTTTT.

CDR3 sequence reads: CASSEEGAGGETQYF. The CDR3 DNA reads as TGTGCCAGCAGTGAAGAGGGGGCTGGCGGAGAGACCCAGTACTTC. The rearrangement uses TRBV2 and TRBJ2-5, with 7 bases matching TRBD1. In germline, CDR1 is SNHLY, CDR2 FYNNEI. The CDR3 loop spans 15 amino acids. V lost 1 base to trimming and J lost 4 bases; unmatched junction nucleotides: 6.

The V and J genes are TRBV6-5 and TRBJ2-7; 8 bases agree with TRBD2. V lost 4 bases to trimming and J lost 0 bases; unmatched junction nucleotides: 5. CDR1 MNHEY and CDR2 SVGAGI come from the germline V gene. This CDR3 is 15 amino acids long. DNA for the CDR3: TGTGCCAGCAGTTCGGGACTAGGGGTCTCCTACGAGCAGTACTTC. Translated: CASSSGLGVSYEQYF.

This sequence joins TRBV20-1 and TRBJ1-1; maybe TRBD1 (5 bases). The germline gives CDR1 DFQATT, CDR2 SNEGSKA (reference sequence). The CDR3 totals 13 residues. V was clipped by 3 bases and J by 5 bases, with 13 bases between them. The CDR3 loop reads CSASGNRGTEAFF. The CDR3 coding sequence is TGCAGTGCTAGTGGAAACCGGGGGACTGAAGCTTTCTTT.